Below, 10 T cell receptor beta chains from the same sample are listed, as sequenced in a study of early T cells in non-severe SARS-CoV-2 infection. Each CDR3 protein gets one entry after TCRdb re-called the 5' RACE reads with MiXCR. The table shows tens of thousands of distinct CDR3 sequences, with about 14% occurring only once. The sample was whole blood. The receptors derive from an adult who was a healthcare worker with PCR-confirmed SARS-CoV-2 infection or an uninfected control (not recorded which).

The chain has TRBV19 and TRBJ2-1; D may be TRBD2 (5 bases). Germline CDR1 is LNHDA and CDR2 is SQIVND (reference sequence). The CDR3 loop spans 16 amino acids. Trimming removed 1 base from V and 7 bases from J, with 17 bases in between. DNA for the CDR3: TGTGCCAGTAGTATAGGTCCAGCGGAGACGGATAATGAGCAGTTCTTC. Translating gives CASSIGPAETDNEQFF.

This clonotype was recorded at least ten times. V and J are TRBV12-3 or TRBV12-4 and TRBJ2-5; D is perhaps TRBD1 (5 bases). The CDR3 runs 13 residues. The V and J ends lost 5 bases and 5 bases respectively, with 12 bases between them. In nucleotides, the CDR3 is TGTGCCAGCAGTCCTCCGAAGGGGGAGACCCAGTACTTC. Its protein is CASSPPKGETQYF.

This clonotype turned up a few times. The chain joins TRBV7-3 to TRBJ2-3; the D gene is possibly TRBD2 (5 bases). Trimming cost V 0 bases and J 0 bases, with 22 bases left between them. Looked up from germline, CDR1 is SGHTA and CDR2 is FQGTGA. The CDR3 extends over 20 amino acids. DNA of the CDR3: TGTGCCAGCAGCTTAACTCCGAGGAGTGGAGGTTTCCTAAGCACAGATACGCAGTATTTT. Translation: CASSLTPRSGGFLSTDTQYF. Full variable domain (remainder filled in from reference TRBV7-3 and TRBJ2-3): GAGVSQTPSNKVTEKGKYVELRCDPISGHTALYWYRQSLGQGPEFLIYFQGTGAADDSGLPNDRFFAVRPEGSVSTLKIQRTERGDSAVYLCASSLTPRSGGFLSTDTQYFGPGTRLTVL.

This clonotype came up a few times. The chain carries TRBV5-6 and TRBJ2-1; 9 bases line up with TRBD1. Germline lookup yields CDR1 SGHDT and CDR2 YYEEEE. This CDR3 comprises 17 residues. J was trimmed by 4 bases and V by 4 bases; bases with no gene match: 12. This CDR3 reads CASSEDSGTGYYNEQFF. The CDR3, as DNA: TGTGCCAGCAGCGAGGACAGCGGGACAGGGTATTACAATGAGCAGTTCTTC.

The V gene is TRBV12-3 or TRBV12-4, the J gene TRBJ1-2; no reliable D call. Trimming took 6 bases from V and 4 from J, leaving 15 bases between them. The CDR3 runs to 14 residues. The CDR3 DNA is TGTGCCAGCAGCCCTATCAAGGGTACCTATGGCTACACCTTC. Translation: CASSPIKGTYGYTF.

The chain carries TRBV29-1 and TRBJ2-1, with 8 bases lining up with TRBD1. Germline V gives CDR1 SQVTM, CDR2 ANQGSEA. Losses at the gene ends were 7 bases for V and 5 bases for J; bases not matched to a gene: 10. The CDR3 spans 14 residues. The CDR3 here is CSAETGEADNEQFF. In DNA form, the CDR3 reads TGCAGCGCGGAGACAGGGGAGGCGGACAATGAGCAGTTCTTC.

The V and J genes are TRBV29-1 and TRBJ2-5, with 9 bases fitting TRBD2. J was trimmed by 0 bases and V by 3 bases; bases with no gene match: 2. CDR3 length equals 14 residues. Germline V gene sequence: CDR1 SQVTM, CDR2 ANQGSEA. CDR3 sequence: CSVDSGRNQETQYF. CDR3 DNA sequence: TGCAGCGTTGACAGCGGGAGGAACCAAGAGACCCAGTACTTC.

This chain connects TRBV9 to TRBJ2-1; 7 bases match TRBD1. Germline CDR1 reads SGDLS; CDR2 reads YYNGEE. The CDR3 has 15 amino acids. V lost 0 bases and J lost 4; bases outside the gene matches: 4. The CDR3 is CASSVADRPYNEQFF. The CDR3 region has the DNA TGTGCCAGCAGCGTAGCGGACAGGCCATACAATGAGCAGTTCTTC.

CDR3: CASSPLRTGGTEAFF. DNA for the CDR3: TGTGCCAGCAGTCCCCTCAGGACAGGGGGCACTGAAGCTTTCTTT. The chain combines TRBV28 with TRBJ1-1, with 10 bases that match TRBD1. This CDR3 has 15 amino acids. CDR1 is MDHEN and CDR2 is SYDVKM in the germline V gene. Trimming at V came to 5 bases and at J to 4 bases, leaving 7 bases not matched to a gene. The full variable domain, its missing parts supplied by reference TRBV28 and TRBJ1-1, is DVKVTQSSRYLVKRTGEKVFLECVQDMDHENMFWYRQDPGLGLRLIYFSYDVKMKEKGDIPEGYSVSREKKERFSLILESASTNQTSMYLCASSPLRTGGTEAFFGQGTRLTVV.

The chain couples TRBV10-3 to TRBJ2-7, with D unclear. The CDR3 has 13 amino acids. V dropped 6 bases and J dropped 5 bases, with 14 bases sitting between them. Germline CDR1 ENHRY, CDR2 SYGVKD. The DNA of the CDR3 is TGTGCCATCAGGGACGGGTCAAGGAACGAGCAGTACTTC. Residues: CAIRDGSRNEQYF.